This T cell receptor beta chain derives from a study of T cells after yellow fever vaccination. This clonotype was seen only a few times. This CDR3 contains 15 residues. Germline trimming cut 4 bases from V and 4 bases from J; bases unmatched to any gene: 4. TCRdb re-called the 5' RACE reads through MiXCR, storing one row per CDR3 protein. This sample has 300,000 or so distinct CDR3 sequences, with roughly 8.4% found just once. Sequences were derived from PBMCs, sampled roughly 45 days after the first yellow fever vaccination. The chain has TRBV12-3 or TRBV12-4 and TRBJ2-1; 10 bases align to TRBD2. This receptor was obtained from a man aged 18-30 years who received the YFV17D yellow fever vaccine. The CDR3 reads CASSWWTSGYNEQFF. CDR3 DNA: TGTGCCAGCAGTTGGTGGACTAGCGGTTACAATGAGCAGTTCTTC.